This is a list of T cell receptor beta chains from one sample in a study of T cell responses to AZD1222 COVID-19 vaccine. Assay used: immunoSEQ multiplex PCR; TCRdb lists only in-frame clones, some missing. There are approximately 190,000 clones in the sample; approximately 91% occur only once, and roughly 0.99% lies in the top ten. The sequences come from peripheral blood, collected on day 0 of AZD1222 vaccination. These TCRs come from an adult in good health. CDR3s include the opening cysteine and the closing phenylalanine or tryptophan. D genes are given only for firm matches. Size tells how often a clone was seen (once, few, many) or the class of an expanded clone, and some rows leave it out.

-	TRBJ1-5	-	TRBV7-2	CASSLGGGRVGQPQHF	TGTGCCAGCAGCTTAGGTGGAGGGCGGGTTGGTCAGCCCCAGCATTTT
-	TRBJ1-2	TRBD1	TRBV28	CASSDLRQGGGYTF	TGTGCCAGCAGTGACCTACGACAGGGTGGTGGCTACACCTTC
-	TRBJ2-7	-	TRBV27	CASSIRDAYSYEQYF	TGTGCCAGCAGTATCCGGGACGCCTACTCCTACGAGCAGTACTTC
-	TRBJ1-1	-	TRBV19	CASTPGQMNTEAFF	TGTGCCAGTACCCCAGGACAGATGAACACTGAAGCTTTCTTT
-	TRBJ1-2	-	TRBV5-8	CASSLASSSGPGVGYTF	TGTGCCAGCAGCTTGGCCTCGTCGAGTGGTCCGGGCGTAGGCTACACCTTC
-	TRBJ2-1	-	TRBV7-8	CASSLRPAYNEQFF	TGTGCCAGCAGCTTGCGACCTGCCTACAATGAGCAGTTCTTC
few	TRBJ2-3	TRBD1	TRBV9	CASSLDRGHGDTQYF	TGTGCCAGCAGCCTCGACAGGGGCCACGGAGATACGCAGTATTTT
-	TRBJ2-1	TRBD1	TRBV28	CASRPDRGPYNEQFF	TGTGCCAGCAGACCAGACAGGGGCCCATACAATGAGCAGTTCTTC
-	TRBJ1-2	-	TRBV7-2	CASSLGIYGYTF	TGTGCCAGCAGCTTAGGGATTTATGGCTACACCTTC
-	TRBJ2-5	-	TRBV6-5	CASEKGGSRQETQYF	TGTGCCAGCGAAAAAGGGGGGTCGAGGCAAGAGACCCAGTACTTC
few	TRBJ1-1	TRBD1	TRBV3-1/TRBV3-2	CASSKTGLGTEAFF	TGTGCCAGCAGCAAGACAGGGTTGGGCACTGAAGCTTTCTTT
-	TRBJ1-4	-	TRBV4-1	CASSQVVAALRLTNEKLFF	TGCGCCAGCAGCCAAGTTGTGGCGGCCCTCCGGTTAACTAATGAAAAACTGTTTTTT
-	TRBJ1-1	TRBD1	TRBV7-3	CASSPGTGEAGAFF	TGTGCCAGCAGCCCCGGGACAGGGGAGGCAGGTGCTTTCTTT
-	TRBJ2-7	TRBD2	TRBV11-2	CASSLGLAGTSYEQYF	TGTGCCAGCAGCTTGGGACTAGCGGGAACCTCCTACGAGCAGTACTTC
-	TRBJ2-7	-	TRBV5-6	CASSSAGPTEQYF	TGTGCCAGCAGCTCGGCAGGGCCCACCGAGCAGTACTTC
-	TRBJ1-1	-	TRBV3-1/TRBV3-2	CASSQVGGGTEAFF	TGTGCCAGCAGCCAAGTCGGGGGTGGTACTGAAGCTTTCTTT
-	TRBJ1-5	-	TRBV7-2	CASSQGVAGTQPQHF	TGTGCCAGCAGCCAAGGGGTGGCAGGGACTCAGCCCCAGCATTTT
-	TRBJ2-1	TRBD2	TRBV3-1/TRBV3-2	CASSRPGLAGVSSYNEQFF	TGTGCCAGCAGCCGTCCGGGACTAGCGGGGGTTAGCTCCTACAATGAGCAGTTCTTC
-	TRBJ1-5	TRBD1	TRBV6-2/TRBV6-3	CASSPLYRGSPPQHF	TGTGCCAGCAGTCCCTTGTACAGGGGGTCTCCCCCCCAGCATTTT
-	TRBJ1-4	-	TRBV7-9	CASSLRQTNEKLFF	TGTGCCAGCAGCTTACGGCAGACTAATGAAAAACTGTTTTTT
-	TRBJ2-2	-	TRBV9	CASSVGPGAAGELFF	TGTGCCAGCAGCGTAGGCCCAGGGGCGGCCGGGGAGCTGTTTTTT
once	TRBJ2-2	TRBD1	TRBV18	CASSFRQGRDTGELFF	TGTGCCAGCTCATTTCGACAGGGTCGAGACACCGGGGAGCTGTTTTTT
-	TRBJ2-7	TRBD1	TRBV6-6	CASTTLGTGESEQYF	TGTGCCAGCACTACCCTCGGGACAGGGGAGAGCGAGCAGTACTTC
-	TRBJ1-3	-	TRBV7-9	CASSSGQLHSGNTIYF	TGTGCCAGCAGCTCCGGACAGCTACACTCTGGAAACACCATATATTTT
-	TRBJ1-1	-	TRBV25-1	CASSEGAAQTREAFF	TGTGCCAGCAGTGAAGGGGCAGCTCAAACGAGGGAAGCTTTCTTT
-	TRBJ2-5	TRBD1	TRBV3-1/TRBV3-2	CASSQDLDRGQETQYF	TGTGCCAGCAGCCAAGATCTGGACAGGGGTCAAGAGACCCAGTACTTC
-	TRBJ1-6	-	TRBV4-3	CASSQDTGGAYNSPLHF	TGCGCCAGCAGCCAAGATACGGGAGGGGCCTATAATTCACCCCTCCACTTT
-	TRBJ2-2	-	TRBV28	CASTDSTGELFF	TGTGCCAGCACCGACAGCACCGGGGAGCTGTTTTTT
once	TRBJ1-1	TRBD1	TRBV28	CASRLGTGYMNTEAFF	TGTGCCAGCAGACTCGGGACAGGTTACATGAACACTGAAGCTTTCTTT
-	TRBJ2-7	-	TRBV10-2	CASRDHRSPREQYF	TGCGCCAGCAGAGACCACAGGAGTCCTCGCGAGCAGTACTTC
few	TRBJ2-4	-	TRBV27	CASSFGTHGIQYF	TGTGCCAGCAGTTTCGGGACCCACGGCATTCAGTACTTC